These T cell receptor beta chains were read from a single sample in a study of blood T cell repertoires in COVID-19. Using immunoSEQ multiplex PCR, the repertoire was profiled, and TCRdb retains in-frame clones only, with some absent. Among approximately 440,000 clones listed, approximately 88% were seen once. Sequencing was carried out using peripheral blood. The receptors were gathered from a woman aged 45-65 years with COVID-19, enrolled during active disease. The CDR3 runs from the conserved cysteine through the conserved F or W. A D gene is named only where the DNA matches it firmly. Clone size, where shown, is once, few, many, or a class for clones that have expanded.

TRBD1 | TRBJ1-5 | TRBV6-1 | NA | TGTGCCAGCAGTGAAGCAGGGGACAGGGGTCAGCCCCAGCATTTT | CASSEAGDRGQPQHF
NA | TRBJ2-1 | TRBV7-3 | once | TGTGCCAGTATGCGGGGGCCTCCTAAATACAATGAGCAGTTCTTC | CASMRGPPKYNEQFF
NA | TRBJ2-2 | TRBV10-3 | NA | TGTGCCATCAGTGAGCGGGCAGGGGACACCGGGGAGCTGTTTTTT | CAISERAGDTGELFF
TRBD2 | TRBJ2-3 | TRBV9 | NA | TGTGCCAGCAGCGTAGGCACTAGCGGGGGGGAGGATACGCAGTATTTT | CASSVGTSGGEDTQYF
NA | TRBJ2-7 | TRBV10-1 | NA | TGCGCCACCTCAGCCGCGGCGGGCTACGAGCAGTACTTC | CATSAAAGYEQYF
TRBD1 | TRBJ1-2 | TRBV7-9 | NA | TGTGCCAGCAGCCGGGGGACAGGGGATGGCTACACCTTC | CASSRGTGDGYTF
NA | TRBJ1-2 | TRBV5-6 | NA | TGTGCCAGCAGCTCCACAGGGATAGGCTATGGCTACACCTTC | CASSSTGIGYGYTF
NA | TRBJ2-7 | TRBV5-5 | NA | TGTGCCAGCAGCTTTGAGAGACGGACAAGCTCCTACGAGCAGTACTTC | CASSFERRTSSYEQYF
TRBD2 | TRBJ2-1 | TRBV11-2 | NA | TGTGCCAGCAGCTTAATAGCGGGGGCGTACAATGAGCAGTTCTTC | CASSLIAGAYNEQFF
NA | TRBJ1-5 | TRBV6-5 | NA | TGTGCCAGCAGTTACTCTCCTTATCAGCCCCAGCATTTT | CASSYSPYQPQHF
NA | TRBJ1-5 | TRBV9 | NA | TGTGCCAGCAGCGTATCCGGGTTCAATCAGCCCCAGCATTTT | CASSVSGFNQPQHF
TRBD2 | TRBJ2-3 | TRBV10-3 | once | TGTGCCATCAGTCCGGGACTAGCGGGGGGGCAGGGTACGCAGTATTTT | CAISPGLAGGQGTQYF
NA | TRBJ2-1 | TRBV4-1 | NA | TGCGCCAGCAGCCACCTATGGACAGCTTACAATGAGCAGTTCTTC | CASSHLWTAYNEQFF
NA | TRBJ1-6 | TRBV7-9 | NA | TGTGCCAGCAGCTTAGCGGTGGACTATTCACCCCTCCACTTT | CASSLAVDYSPLHF
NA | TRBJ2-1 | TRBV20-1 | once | TGCAGTGCTCGCACAGGGATTGAGCAGTTCTTC | CSARTGIEQFF
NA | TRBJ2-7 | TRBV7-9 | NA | TGTGCCAGCAGTCCGGGGATTCTCGAGCAGTACTTC | CASSPGILEQYF
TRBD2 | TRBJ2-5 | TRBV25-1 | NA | TGTGCCAGCAGTGGAGCGGGGGGAGAGACCCAGTACTTC | CASSGAGGETQYF
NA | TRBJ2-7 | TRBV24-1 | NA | TGTGCCACCAGTGATTTGCCCCCGCGCGACGAGCAGTACTTC | CATSDLPPRDEQYF
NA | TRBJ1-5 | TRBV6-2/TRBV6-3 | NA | TGTGCCAGCAGTAAATTCCGCGCGGCGGTGAATCAGCCCCAGCATTTT | CASSKFRAAVNQPQHF
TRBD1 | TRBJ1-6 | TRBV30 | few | TGTGCCTGGAGTCGGGACAGTCTAAATTCACCCCTCCACTTT | CAWSRDSLNSPLHF
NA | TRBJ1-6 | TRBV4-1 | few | TGCGCCAGCAGCCAAGACAGCCAGGGGAGGGATTCACCCCTCCACTTT | CASSQDSQGRDSPLHF
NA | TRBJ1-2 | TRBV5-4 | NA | TGTGCCAGCAGCTTTATTTCCACAGGGAACTATGGCTACACCTTC | CASSFISTGNYGYTF
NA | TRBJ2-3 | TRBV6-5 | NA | TGTGCCAGCAGCAAATCTAGCGATAGCACAGATACGCAGTATTTT | CASSKSSDSTDTQYF
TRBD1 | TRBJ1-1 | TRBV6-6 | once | TGTGCCAGCAGCTACGACAGGGACTTGGAAGCTTTCTTT | CASSYDRDLEAFF
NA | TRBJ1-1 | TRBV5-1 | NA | TGCGCCAGCAGCTTAGGCGGGCTGACCGCTGAAGCTTTCTTT | CASSLGGLTAEAFF
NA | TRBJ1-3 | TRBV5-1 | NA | TGCGCCAGCAGCTTGGCCGATCGGAGCACCATATATTTT | CASSLADRSTIYF
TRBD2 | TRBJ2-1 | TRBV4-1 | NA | TGCGCCAGCAGCCCCCACAGCGGGGGCGTCTACAATGAGCAGTTCTTC | CASSPHSGGVYNEQFF
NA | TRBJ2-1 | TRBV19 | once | TGTGCCAGTAGTCGGTCCACAGGGGGGGACGATGAGCAGTTCTTC | CASSRSTGGDDEQFF
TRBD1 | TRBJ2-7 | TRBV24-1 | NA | TGTGCCACCAGTGTTCACAGGGGTGGAGAGCAGTACTTC | CATSVHRGGEQYF
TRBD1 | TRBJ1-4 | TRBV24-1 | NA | TGTGCCACCACTTCTGGGGACAGGGAACCCCGTTCGGAAAAACTGTTTTTT | CATTSGDREPRSEKLFF
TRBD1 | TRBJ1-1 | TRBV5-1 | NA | TGCGCCAGCAGCTTGGCAGGGGGCGGCACTGAAGCTTTCTTT | CASSLAGGGTEAFF
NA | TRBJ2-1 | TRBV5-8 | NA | TGTGCCAGCAACTCCGAAATCGGGAACGATGAGCAGTTCTTC | CASNSEIGNDEQFF
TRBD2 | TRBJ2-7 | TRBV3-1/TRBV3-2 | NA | TGTGCCAGCACCCCGACTAGCGGTGGGGGCTACGAGCAGTACTTC | CASTPTSGGGYEQYF
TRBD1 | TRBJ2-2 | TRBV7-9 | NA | TGTGCCAGCAGCCCTGGGACAGGGGAGGCCGGGGAGCTGTTTTTT | CASSPGTGEAGELFF
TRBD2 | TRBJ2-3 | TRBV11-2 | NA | TGTGCCAGCAGCACTAGCGGGGGCCCCTTCACAGATACGCAGTATTTT | CASSTSGGPFTDTQYF
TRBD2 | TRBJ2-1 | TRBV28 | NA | TGTGCCAGCAGTTTCTCCCGCGGGGGTAGCTCCTACAATGAGCAGTTCTTC | CASSFSRGGSSYNEQFF
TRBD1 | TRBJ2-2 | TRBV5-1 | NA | TGCGCCAGCAGCCTGGAGGACAGGGTTAACACCGGGGAGCTGTTTTTT | CASSLEDRVNTGELFF
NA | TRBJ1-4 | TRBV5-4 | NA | TGTGCCAGCAGCTTGCGGGATGCTAATGAAAAACTGTTTTTT | CASSLRDANEKLFF
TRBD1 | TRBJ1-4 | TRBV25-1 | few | TGTGCCAGCAGGCTGGGGGCGACAGGGCGTAATGAAAAACTGTTTTTT | CASRLGATGRNEKLFF
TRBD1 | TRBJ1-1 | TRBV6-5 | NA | TGTGCCAGCAGTTCCTTGGACAGGGGTGGTACTGAAGCTTTCTTT | CASSSLDRGGTEAFF
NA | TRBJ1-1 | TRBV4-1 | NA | TGCGCCAGCAGCCAAGAGAAGAGGGACATGAACACTGAAGCTTTCTTT | CASSQEKRDMNTEAFF
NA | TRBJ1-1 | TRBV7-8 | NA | TGTGCCAGCACCCTTTGGAGGGGCTTTCGGGCTTTGGACACTGAAGCTTTCTTT | CASTLWRGFRALDTEAFF
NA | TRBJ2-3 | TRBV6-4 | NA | TGTGCCAGCAGTGAGCGGGTTTTCCAAGATACGCAGTATTTT | CASSERVFQDTQYF
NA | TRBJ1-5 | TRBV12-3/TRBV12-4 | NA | TGTGCCAGCAGTTTACAGTTCAATCAGCCCCAGCATTTT | CASSLQFNQPQHF
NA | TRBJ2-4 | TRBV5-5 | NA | TGTGCCAGCAGCTCGGCAGTGGAGGTGGGAGACATTCAGTACTTC | CASSSAVEVGDIQYF
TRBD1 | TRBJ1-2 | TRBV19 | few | TGTGCCAGTAGTACGGGACAGGGCTATGGCTACACCTTC | CASSTGQGYGYTF
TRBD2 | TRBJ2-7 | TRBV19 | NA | TGTGCCAGTAGTAGCCCTAGCGGGGGAGCCTTTTACGAGCAGTACTTC | CASSSPSGGAFYEQYF
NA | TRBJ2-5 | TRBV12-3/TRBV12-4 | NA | TGTGCCAGCAGCTTACAGGGTCAAGAGACCCAGTACTTC | CASSLQGQETQYF
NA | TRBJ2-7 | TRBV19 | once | TGTGCCAGTAGTACGTACAGAGAGGGAGAGCAGTACTTC | CASSTYREGEQYF
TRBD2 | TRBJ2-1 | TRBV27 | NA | TGTGCCAGCAGTTTAATGGGCGGGGGGGCCTACAATGAGCAGTTCTTC | CASSLMGGGAYNEQFF
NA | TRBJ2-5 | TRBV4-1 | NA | TGCGCCAGCAGCCAAGTCAGGGGAGAGACCCAGTACTTC | CASSQVRGETQYF
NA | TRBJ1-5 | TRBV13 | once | TGTGCCAGCAGCTCCTCGGGGGGACCCCAGCATTTT | CASSSSGGPQHF
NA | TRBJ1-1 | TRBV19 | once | TGTGCCAGTAGTAAGGCGGCTTCTTTGAACACTGAAGCTTTCTTT | CASSKAASLNTEAFF
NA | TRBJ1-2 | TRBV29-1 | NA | TGCAGCGTTGAAGATCGAGACACCTTCTATGGCTACACCTTC | CSVEDRDTFYGYTF
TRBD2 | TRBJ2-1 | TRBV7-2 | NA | TGTGCCAGCAGCCAAGGGACTACCTCCTACAATGAGCAGTTCTTC | CASSQGTTSYNEQFF
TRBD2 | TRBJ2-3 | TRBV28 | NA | TGTGCCAGCAGCCCCCTAGCGGGGTATCTCACAGATACGCAGTATTTT | CASSPLAGYLTDTQYF
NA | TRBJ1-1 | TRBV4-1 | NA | TGCGCCAGCACCGCGACTCTGCTGAACACTGAAGCTTTCTTT | CASTATLLNTEAFF
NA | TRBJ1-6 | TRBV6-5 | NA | TGTGCCAGCAGGGGCAGGGAGGATTCACCCCTCCACTTT | CASRGREDSPLHF
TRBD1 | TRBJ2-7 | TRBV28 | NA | TGTGCCAGCAACAGGGGCTACGAGCAGTACTTC | CASNRGYEQYF
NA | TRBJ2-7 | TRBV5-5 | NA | TGTGCCAGCAGCCACGACAGCTACGAGCAGTACTTC | CASSHDSYEQYF